A single sample gave rise to the 6 T cell receptor beta chains below, sequenced in a study of neurological immune-mediated disorders (dated by TCRdb to between 2018 and 2021). Library generation was performed with 5' RACE. Instrument on record: Illumina HiSeq 2500. TCRdb ran its own pipeline on the public reads, namely fastp trimming at Q25 and MiXCR clone calling, and kept in-frame beta chains. Rows are unified per CDR3 protein, each entry keeping the most common DNA and genes. The sample includes roughly 60,000 distinct CDR3 sequences, with 10% to 12% observed a single time. The top ten clonotypes cover 1.5% to 2% of the sample. The sequenced material came from PBMCs. All receptors derive from a man in his sixties in good health.

This clonotype has at least ten counts. The chain combines TRBV27 with TRBJ1-1; 10 nucleotides line up with TRBD1. The germline V gene has CDR1 MNHEY and CDR2 SMNVEV (reference sequence). Losses at the gene ends were 7 bases for V and 4 bases for J; bases not matched to a gene: 12. The CDR3 runs to 16 residues. In nucleotides, the CDR3 is TGTGCCAGCAAACCCCGGGACAGGGGCTTTAGCACTGAAGCTTTCTTT. Its translation: CASKPRDRGFSTEAFF.

Notes on this clonotype: With a much larger clone just one base away, this may be a read error. This chain connects TRBV5-1 to TRBJ2-1; TRBD1 matches 11 bases. This CDR3 spans 14 amino acids. Germline V CDR1 and CDR2: SGHRS, YFSETQ. The CDR3 reads CASRGQDRGHDQFF. The DNA of the CDR3 is TGCGCCAGCCGCGGCCAGGACAGGGGGCATGACCAGTTCTTC.

This clonotype was counted many times. The chain joins TRBV4-3 to TRBJ1-1; D unclear. The length of the CDR3 is 16 residues. The germline V gene has CDR1 LGHNA and CDR2 YSLEER. The V and J ends lost 0 bases and 0 bases respectively, with 11 bases between them. DNA of the CDR3: TGCGCCAGCAGCCAAGATCTGCCGTCCATGAACACTGAAGCTTTCTTT. This gives the protein CASSQDLPSMNTEAFF.

This clonotype has ten or more counts. The rearrangement links TRBV5-6 to TRBJ2-3; 7 bases are shared with TRBD2. The trim removed 6 bases at V and 5 bases at J, leaving 3 bases unmatched. Germline V gives CDR1 SGHDT, CDR2 YYEEEE. This CDR3 spans 12 amino acids. The CDR3 coding sequence is TGTGCCAGCACTTGGGGGGGAGATACGCAGTATTTT. Translated, it gives CASTWGGDTQYF.

This clonotype showed up many times. J is TRBJ2-2 and V is TRBV20-1; possibly TRBD1 for D (6 bases). The CDR3 loop spans 17 amino acids. Per the germline V gene, CDR1 is DFQATT and CDR2 is SNEGSKA (reference sequence). Trimming took off 0 bases at V and 2 bases at J, with 16 bases between the two ends. CDR3 sequence reads: CSARDSMAGTNTGELFF. The CDR3 nucleotides read TGCAGTGCTAGAGATTCCATGGCAGGGACAAACACCGGGGAGCTGTTTTTT.

This clonotype was counted only a few times. The rearrangement uses TRBV6-5 and TRBJ2-5; D unclear. The CDR3 spans 13 residues. In germline, CDR1 is MNHEY, CDR2 SVGAGI. Trimming removed 0 bases from V and 5 bases from J, with 7 bases in between. CDR3 in amino acids: CASSYSTRETQYF. The CDR3 DNA reads TGTGCCAGCAGTTACTCGACGAGGGAGACCCAGTACTTC.